This TCR beta chain is from a study of blood T cell repertoires in COVID-19. Study details: Samples came from the United States, Italy and Spain, spanning acute and convalescent COVID-19. In each case, the material was cDNA or gDNA derived from T cells, B-cell-depleted T cells, or PBMCs.

Germline V lookup: CDR1 SGHNT, CDR2 YENEEA. This CDR3 is built from 13 residues. V shed 5 bases and J 10 bases; nucleotides not matched to a gene: 7. Sequenced by immunoSEQ multiplex PCR; TCRdb stores in-frame clones only, minus some. The repertoire consists of a few hundred thousand clones, with around nine tenths occurring once and the leading ten covering approximately 9.4%. Sequencing was carried out using peripheral blood. The TCR comes from a man in his forties or fifties who had recovered from COVID-19. The chain recombines TRBV11-3 with TRBJ2-1; TRBD1 aligns across 8 bases. The CDR3 reads CASSNRQGSEQFF. CDR3 bases: TGTGCCAGCAGCAATCGACAGGGGAGCGAGCAGTTCTTC.